These T cell receptor beta chains were read from a single sample in a study of T cells in Graves' hyperthyroidism and ophthalmopathy. Each CDR3 protein gets one entry after TCRdb re-called the multiplex PCR reads with MiXCR. Among roughly 400,000 distinct CDR3 sequences listed, over 12% were seen once. Source material: blood. Source of these receptors: a man aged 50-60 years with Graves' ophthalmopathy. The CDR3 runs from the conserved cysteine through the conserved F or W. The D gene is left open where the match is weak. The size entry is marked missing in some rows and otherwise reads once, few, many or a size class.

DNA	CDR3	J	D	length	V	size
TGTGCCAGCAGCTTAGACTCCCATGGGGAGCAGTTCTTC	CASSLDSHGEQFF	TRBJ2-1	-	13	TRBV7-9	few
TGTGCCAGCAGCCCTCGGGTCGCTGCGGGGGAGCTGTTTTTT	CASSPRVAAGELFF	TRBJ2-2	-	14	TRBV7-9	many
TGTGCCAGCAGCCTAACGGACAGGGTACAAGAGACCCAGTACTTC	CASSLTDRVQETQYF	TRBJ2-5	TRBD1	15	TRBV3-1	many
TGTGCCAGCAGTCCCGGGGAGGCCTATCAGCCCCAGCATTTT	CASSPGEAYQPQHF	TRBJ1-5	-	14	TRBV12-3/TRBV12-4	many
TGTGCCAGCAGTTTGCGGACAGGAGACCAAGAGACCCAGTACTTC	CASSLRTGDQETQYF	TRBJ2-5	TRBD1	15	TRBV12-3/TRBV12-4	many
TGTGCCAGCTCACTCGACAGGCATGAAAAACTGTTTTTT	CASSLDRHEKLFF	TRBJ1-4	-	13	TRBV18	many
TGTGCCAGCAGCTTAGACACCGTTCGAGATACGCAGTATTTT	CASSLDTVRDTQYF	TRBJ2-3	-	14	TRBV7-9	-
TGTGCCAGCAGCCAAGGCGGGACGGCTTTCTACGAGCAGTACTTC	CASSQGGTAFYEQYF	TRBJ2-7	-	15	TRBV12-3/TRBV12-4	-
TGTGCCAGCTCACCAGGACAGGGAGGTACAGATACGCAGTATTTT	CASSPGQGGTDTQYF	TRBJ2-3	TRBD1	15	TRBV18	many
TGCAGCGTGGCGGGACAGGCGAACACTGAAGCTTTCTTT	CSVAGQANTEAFF	TRBJ1-1	TRBD1	13	TRBV29-1	few
TGTGCCAGCAGTGAAGAACAGGCCGCAGGGGATGAGCAGTTCTTC	CASSEEQAAGDEQFF	TRBJ2-1	-	15	TRBV2	few
TGTGCCACCAGCAGAGGCACGACCTCGAACACTGAAGCTTTCTTT	CATSRGTTSNTEAFF	TRBJ1-1	-	15	TRBV15	many
TGCAGCGCGGAGGGGACAGGAGGCTACGAGCAGTACTTC	CSAEGTGGYEQYF	TRBJ2-7	TRBD1	13	TRBV29-1	few
TGTGCCAGCAGCCCGGGAAGTCGGGATCAGCCCCAGCATTTT	CASSPGSRDQPQHF	TRBJ1-5	-	14	TRBV9	-
TGTGCCAGCAGTTACGCGGGGGCTGAAGCTTTCTTT	CASSYAGAEAFF	TRBJ1-1	-	12	TRBV6-5	few
TGTGCCTGGAGTGTACCCCAGCGGGTCTACGAGCAGTACTTC	CAWSVPQRVYEQYF	TRBJ2-7	-	14	TRBV30	many
TGTGCCTGGAGTACCGGGACAGGCTATGGCTACACCTTC	CAWSTGTGYGYTF	TRBJ1-2	TRBD1	13	TRBV30	many
TGTGCCAGTAGTATAACGGGACAGAGACCGTACAATGAGCAGTTCTTC	CASSITGQRPYNEQFF	TRBJ2-1	TRBD1	16	TRBV19	few
TGTGCCAGCAGCTCACTAGCGGGGGGCCCCTCCTGGAAGCAGTACTTC	CASSSLAGGPSWKQYF	TRBJ2-7	TRBD2	16	TRBV11-2	many
TGTGCCAGCAGCCCCGGGACAGTTTATGGCTACACCTTC	CASSPGTVYGYTF	TRBJ1-2	TRBD1	13	TRBV6-1	many
TGTGCCAGCAGGCAGAGAGGCGGGTTCACCGGGGAGCTGTTTTTT	CASRQRGGFTGELFF	TRBJ2-2	-	15	TRBV7-2	few
TGTGCCAGCAGTTTTCTTTCTTCAGATACGCAGTATTTT	CASSFLSSDTQYF	TRBJ2-3	-	13	TRBV12-3/TRBV12-4	many
TGTGCCAGCAGGGCGACACAGGGCCATTACAATCAGCCCCAGCATTTT	CASRATQGHYNQPQHF	TRBJ1-5	-	16	TRBV28	many
TGTGCCACCCCCCTTTGGTATACGAACACTGAAGCTTTCTTT	CATPLWYTNTEAFF	TRBJ1-1	-	14	TRBV24-1	few
TGTGCCAGCACCCCAAACACCTTC	CASTPNTF	TRBJ1-2	-	8	TRBV9	-
TGTGCCAGCAGACGCGATACCCGGGACAGACTTACCAATGAGCAGTTCTTC	CASRRDTRDRLTNEQFF	TRBJ2-1	TRBD1	17	TRBV2	many
TGCAGTGTGGACGGACAGGACGAGCAGTACTTC	CSVDGQDEQYF	TRBJ2-7	TRBD1	11	TRBV20-1	once
TGTGCCTGGAGCAAAGCCGCCGGGGCGGACTCACCCCTCCACTTT	CAWSKAAGADSPLHF	TRBJ1-6	-	15	TRBV30	-
TGTGCCAGCAGCGCCTTGGGACTAGCGGGAGCGGAGACCCAGTACTTC	CASSALGLAGAETQYF	TRBJ2-5	TRBD2	16	TRBV2	-
TGCAGTGCTAGGCAGGGGGTATCTGAAAAACTGTTTTTT	CSARQGVSEKLFF	TRBJ1-4	TRBD1	13	TRBV20-1	few
TGTGCCAGCAGCCCGGGAGGACTAGCGGGAGGGTACGAGCAGTACTTC	CASSPGGLAGGYEQYF	TRBJ2-7	TRBD2	16	TRBV7-2	many
TGCAGTGGCCGTGCTCAAGCCCACTCCTACGAGCAGTACTTC	CSGRAQAHSYEQYF	TRBJ2-7	-	14	TRBV20-1	many
TGTGCCAGCAAACCGGGACAGGGAATGTTAGGCTACACCTTC	CASKPGQGMLGYTF	TRBJ1-2	TRBD1	14	TRBV18	few
TGTGCCAGCACCCCCCAGGTAGGACAAGATTATGGCTACACCTTC	CASTPQVGQDYGYTF	TRBJ1-2	-	15	TRBV9	many
TGTGCCAGCAGTTTCCTTTCAGGACAGGGAATGTCTGGGGCCAACGTCCTGACTTTC	CASSFLSGQGMSGANVLTF	TRBJ2-6	TRBD1	19	TRBV28	-
TGTGCCAGCAGTGAACCGGGACTAGCGGCCGCCGAGCAGTACTTC	CASSEPGLAAAEQYF	TRBJ2-7	TRBD2	15	TRBV25-1	-
TGTGCCAGCAGTTCAAGCGGGAGTGGGAATGAGCAGTTCTTC	CASSSSGSGNEQFF	TRBJ2-1	TRBD2	14	TRBV11-3	many
TGTGCCAGCAGTGCCCGCCCCGGGGGAAACTATGGCTACACCTTC	CASSARPGGNYGYTF	TRBJ1-2	-	15	TRBV6-2/TRBV6-3	once
TGTGCCAGCAGTTGGACTAGCGGGAATGTAGAGACCCAGTACTTC	CASSWTSGNVETQYF	TRBJ2-5	TRBD2	15	TRBV6-1	many
TGTGCCTGGAGTGGACAGGGGGACGTGGAGCAGTACTTC	CAWSGQGDVEQYF	TRBJ2-7	TRBD1	13	TRBV30	many
TGTGCCAGCAGCTATAATGGCCCCGAAGCTTTCTTT	CASSYNGPEAFF	TRBJ1-1	-	12	TRBV5-4	-
TGTGCCAGCACCCTGGGGTGGGAGCAGTTCTTC	CASTLGWEQFF	TRBJ2-1	-	11	TRBV11-2	many
TGCGCCAGCAGCGATCGGACAGGGGCGGGTGAAGCTTTCTTT	CASSDRTGAGEAFF	TRBJ1-1	TRBD1	14	TRBV5-1	many
TGCAGTGCTAGAGGGAGCCCTGGGACTAGCGCGCTCACCGGGGAGCTGTTTTTT	CSARGSPGTSALTGELFF	TRBJ2-2	TRBD2	18	TRBV20-1	few
TGTGCCAGCAGCTCACCCGAGCAGTACTTC	CASSSPEQYF	TRBJ2-7	-	10	TRBV12-3/TRBV12-4	-
TGTGCCATAGGGACTAGCGGGAGCTCCTACAATGAGCAGTTCTTC	CAIGTSGSSYNEQFF	TRBJ2-1	TRBD2	15	TRBV10-3	few
TGCGCCAGCAGCTTTCTTATACGGACTAGCGGCACAGATACGCAGTATTTT	CASSFLIRTSGTDTQYF	TRBJ2-3	TRBD2	17	TRBV5-1	many
TGTGCCAGCAGCTTAGGGTCCTACTGGGCACTAGTTAACTATGGCTACACCTTC	CASSLGSYWALVNYGYTF	TRBJ1-2	-	18	TRBV11-2	-